Shown below are 8 T cell receptor beta chains from a single sample sequenced in a study of shared clonotypes between healthy human individuals. CD45RO-negative, CCR7-selected cells formed the naive CD8 fraction, which excluded terminally differentiated effector memory CD45RA+ cells. This table comes from immunoSEQ multiplex PCR, and its TCRdb copy is limited to in-frame clones, with some not included. This table has around 2,000,000 clones, about 93% appearing once. Sequencing input: naive CD8+ T cells from PBMCs. These receptors originate from a young man in good health. Some clones in this sample may be carry-over from other donors' samples.

This chain uses TRBV27 with TRBJ2-7; the D is unclear. Germline values: CDR1 MNHEY, CDR2 SMNVEV (reference sequence). The CDR3 length is 13 residues. The germline V and J ends were trimmed by 5 bases and 3 bases, with 11 bases remaining between them. CDR3: CASSPRNDYEQYF. The CDR3, as DNA: TGTGCCAGCAGTCCCAGGAACGACTACGAGCAGTACTTC.

In this sample, this clone turned up once. This sequence joins TRBV4-3 and TRBJ2-1; no clear D gene. V was pared by 0 bases and J by 7 bases, with 10 bases between. The CDR3 loop spans 14 amino acids. CDR1 and CDR2 (germline): LGHNA, YSLEER. The CDR3 sequence: CASSQEVDINEQFF. The DNA for the CDR3 is TGCGCCAGCAGCCAAGAAGTTGACATAAATGAGCAGTTCTTC.

The chain carries TRBV27 and TRBJ2-1, with 12 bases aligning to TRBD2. The junction had 3 bases not matched to a gene; V was cut back by 0 bases and J by 6 bases. Looked up from germline, CDR1 is MNHEY and CDR2 is SMNVEV (reference sequence). The CDR3 sequence is 16 residues long. CDR3 loop: CASSLSLAGGLNEQFF. In nucleotides, the CDR3 is TGTGCCAGCAGTTTATCCCTAGCGGGAGGGCTCAATGAGCAGTTCTTC.

This clone showed up just once. This rearrangement joins TRBV9 to TRBJ2-5; TRBD2 matches at 11 bases. CDR1 and CDR2 (germline): SGDLS, YYNGEE. The CDR3 has 15 residues. Unmatched junction bases numbered 7, after V lost 3 bases and J lost 6 bases. The CDR3 sequence is CASSDGTSGPKTQYF. The DNA for the CDR3 is TGTGCCAGCAGCGATGGGACTAGCGGCCCAAAGACCCAGTACTTC. Full variable domain (rest looked up from reference TRBV9 and TRBJ2-5): DSGVTQTPKHLITATGQRVTLRCSPRSGDLSVYWYQQSLDQGLQFLIQYYNGEERAKGNILERFSAQQFPDLHSELNLSSLELGDSALYFCASSDGTSGPKTQYFGPGTRLLVL.

This chain joins TRBV5-6 and TRBJ2-7, with TRBD1 identical over 7 bases. V trimming: 1 base; J trimming: 4 bases; junction bases outside the gene matches: 5. The CDR3 totals 14 residues. Germline V gene data show CDR1 as SGHDT and CDR2 as YYEEEE. The CDR3 loop is CASSLTTGRYEQYF. DNA for the CDR3: TGTGCCAGCAGCTTGACGACAGGGAGATACGAGCAGTACTTC. The entire variable domain, with the rest obtained from reference TRBV5-6 and TRBJ2-7, is as follows: DAGVTQSPTHLIKTRGQQVTLRCSPKSGHDTVSWYQQALGQGPQFIFQYYEEEERQRGNFPDRFSGHQFPNYSSELNVNALLLGDSALYLCASSLTTGRYEQYFGPGTRLTVT.

This chain links TRBV7-9 with TRBJ2-7; no definite D call. The CDR3 has 14 residues. CDR1 and CDR2 from the germline V gene are SEHNR and FQNEAQ (reference sequence). V lost 4 bases, J lost 5 bases, and 15 bases lay in between. CDR3 region: CASSSPGEVHEQYF. In nucleotides, the CDR3 is TGTGCCAGCAGCTCCCCGGGTGAAGTGCACGAGCAGTACTTC.

This clone turned up a few times. This chain links TRBV7-3 with TRBJ2-1, with 7 bases identical to TRBD2. The CDR3 length is 16 residues. From germline, CDR1 is SGHTA and CDR2 FQGTGA. V shed 4 bases and J 0 bases; nucleotides not matched to a gene: 6. CDR3 in DNA: TGTGCCAGCAGCTGGGGACTAACCAACTCCTACAATGAGCAGTTCTTC. Protein sequence: CASSWGLTNSYNEQFF.

A single count supports this clone. The rearrangement links TRBV10-1 to TRBJ1-5; D call uncertain. Germline-derived CDR1 and CDR2 are WNHNN and SYGVQD (reference sequence). V was cut by 4 bases and J by 2 bases, with 9 bases left in between. The CDR3 spans 14 residues. CDR3 coding DNA: TGCGCCAGCAGTGCCCGGGAGGGCAATCAGCCCCAGCATTTT. Its protein is CASSAREGNQPQHF.